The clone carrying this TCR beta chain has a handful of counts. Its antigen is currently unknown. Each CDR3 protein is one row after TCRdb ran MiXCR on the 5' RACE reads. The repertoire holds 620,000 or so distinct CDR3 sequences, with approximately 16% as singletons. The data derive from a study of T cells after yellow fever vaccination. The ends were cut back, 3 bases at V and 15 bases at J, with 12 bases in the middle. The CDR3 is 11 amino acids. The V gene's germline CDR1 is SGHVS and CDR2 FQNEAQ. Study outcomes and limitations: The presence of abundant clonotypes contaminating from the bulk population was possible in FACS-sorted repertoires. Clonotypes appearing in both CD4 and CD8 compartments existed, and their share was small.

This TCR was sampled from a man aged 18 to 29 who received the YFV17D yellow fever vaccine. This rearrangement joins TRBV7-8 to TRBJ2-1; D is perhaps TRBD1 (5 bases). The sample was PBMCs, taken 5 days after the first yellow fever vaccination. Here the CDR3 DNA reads TGTGCCAGCAGCTTGGGGCCACCTCCGTTCTTC. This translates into CASSLGPPPFF.